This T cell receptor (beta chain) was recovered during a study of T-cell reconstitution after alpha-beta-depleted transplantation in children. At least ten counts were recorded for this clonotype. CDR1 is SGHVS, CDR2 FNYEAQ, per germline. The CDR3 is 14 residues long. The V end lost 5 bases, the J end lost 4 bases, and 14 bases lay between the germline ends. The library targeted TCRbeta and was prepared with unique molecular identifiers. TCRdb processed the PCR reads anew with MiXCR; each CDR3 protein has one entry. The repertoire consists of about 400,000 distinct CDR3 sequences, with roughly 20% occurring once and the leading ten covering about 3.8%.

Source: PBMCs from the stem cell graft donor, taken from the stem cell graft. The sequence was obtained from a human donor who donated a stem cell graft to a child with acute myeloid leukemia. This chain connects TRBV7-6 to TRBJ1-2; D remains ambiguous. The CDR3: CASSLTDDGYGYTF. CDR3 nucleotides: TGTGCCAGCAGCCTTACCGACGACGGCTATGGCTACACCTTC.